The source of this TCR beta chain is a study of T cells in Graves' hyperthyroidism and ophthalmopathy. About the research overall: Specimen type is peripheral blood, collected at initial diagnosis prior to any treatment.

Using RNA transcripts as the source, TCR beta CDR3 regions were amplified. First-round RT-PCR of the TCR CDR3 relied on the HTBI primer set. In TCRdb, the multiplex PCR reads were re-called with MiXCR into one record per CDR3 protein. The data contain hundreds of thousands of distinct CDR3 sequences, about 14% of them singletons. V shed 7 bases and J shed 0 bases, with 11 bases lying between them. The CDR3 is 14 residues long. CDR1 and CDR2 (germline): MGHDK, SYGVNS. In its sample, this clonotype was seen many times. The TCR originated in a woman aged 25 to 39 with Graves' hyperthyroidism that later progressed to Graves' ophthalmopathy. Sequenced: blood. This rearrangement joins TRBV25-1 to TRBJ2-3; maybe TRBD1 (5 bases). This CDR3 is CASTGSSSTDTQYF. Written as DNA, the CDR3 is TGTGCCAGCACAGGGTCTTCTAGCACAGATACGCAGTATTTT.